These T cell receptor beta chains were read from a single sample in a study of glioma-infiltrating T cells. TCRdb re-called the multiplex PCR reads through MiXCR, storing one row per CDR3 protein. The table includes 100,000 to 150,000 distinct CDR3 sequences, roughly 23% detected once. The sequenced sample was glioma tissue, nonneoplastic brain tissue, or PBMCs (not recorded which). Receptors were obtained from a human donor with low-grade glioma or glioblastoma, undergoing nonglioma brain surgery, or in good health (not recorded which). Each CDR3 is given with its conserved first and last residue. The order of the fields is J gene, V gene, D gene, clone size, CDR3 protein, CDR3 DNA. A D gene is named only where the DNA matches it firmly. Size is stated for part of the rows, as once, few or many counts, or as a class when the clone is expanded.

TRBJ2-7 | TRBV18 | NA | NA | CASSPGVRTISYEQYF | TGTGCCAGCTCACCAGGTGTAAGAACTATCTCCTACGAGCAGTACTTC
TRBJ2-7 | TRBV2 | TRBD2 | once | CASSPSGRKNEQYF | TGTGCCAGCAGCCCTAGCGGGAGAAAGAACGAGCAGTACTTC
TRBJ2-5 | TRBV5-4 | NA | NA | CASSLFRSSAQETQYF | TGTGCCAGCAGCCTGTTCAGATCGTCGGCCCAAGAGACCCAGTACTTC
TRBJ1-1 | TRBV28 | NA | many | CASSFRGNTEAFF | TGTGCCAGCAGTTTTCGAGGTAACACTGAAGCTTTCTTT
TRBJ1-5 | TRBV2 | NA | many | CASRARDNSNQPQHF | TGTGCCAGCAGAGCCCGGGACAATAGCAATCAGCCCCAGCATTTT
TRBJ1-5 | TRBV5-1 | TRBD1 | NA | CASSPAAGGQPQHF | TGCGCCAGCAGCCCCGCCGCAGGGGGACAGCCCCAGCATTTT
TRBJ2-7 | TRBV7-9 | NA | many | CASSLVSGGVSYEQYF | TGTGCCAGCAGCTTAGTATCCGGGGGCGTCTCCTACGAGCAGTACTTC
TRBJ1-5 | TRBV29-1 | TRBD1 | NA | CSVEGQTVSLYQPQHF | TGCAGCGTTGAGGGACAGACCGTTTCCCTATATCAGCCCCAGCATTTT
TRBJ2-1 | TRBV20-1 | TRBD2 | many | CSARAGTSGSSYNEQFF | TGCAGTGCTAGGGCAGGGACTAGCGGATCCTCCTACAATGAGCAGTTCTTC
TRBJ1-1 | TRBV20-1 | TRBD1 | many | CSTAQGAMNTEAFF | TGCAGTACTGCACAGGGGGCGATGAACACTGAAGCTTTCTTT
TRBJ1-4 | TRBV28 | NA | many | CASSPPNNRITNEKLFF | TGTGCCAGCAGTCCCCCTAATAACAGGATAACTAATGAAAAACTGTTTTTT
TRBJ1-5 | TRBV7-2 | NA | once | CAGSPTRSGFLRPQHF | TGTGCCGGCAGCCCAACGCGATCCGGCTTTTTGAGGCCCCAGCATTTT
TRBJ1-1 | TRBV4-3 | NA | NA | CASIQEASYTEAFF | TGCGCCAGCATTCAAGAAGCCTCATACACTGAAGCTTTCTTT
TRBJ1-2 | TRBV20-1 | TRBD1 | many | CSAAPGQRNYGYTF | TGCAGTGCCGCTCCGGGACAGAGGAACTATGGCTACACCTTC
TRBJ2-3 | TRBV7-9 | NA | NA | CASSLPAGSDTQYF | TGTGCCAGCAGCTTACCAGCGGGCTCAGATACGCAGTATTTT
TRBJ2-7 | TRBV2 | NA | many | CASSEDPRGAYEQYF | TGTGCCAGCAGTGAAGACCCACGAGGGGCCTACGAGCAGTACTTC
TRBJ1-4 | TRBV6-1 | NA | NA | CDSSEPGKDEKLFF | TGTGACAGCAGTGAACCCGGGAAGGATGAAAAACTGTTCTTT
TRBJ2-3 | TRBV6-1 | TRBD2 | many | CASKRTSAPDTQYF | TGTGCCAGCAAACGGACTAGTGCCCCAGATACGCAGTATTTT
TRBJ2-7 | TRBV20-1 | NA | many | CSARGREWQYF | TGCAGTGCGAGGGGCAGGGAGTGGCAGTACTTC
TRBJ1-1 | TRBV19 | NA | many | CASSYTRDTEAFF | TGTGCCAGTAGTTACACCCGAGACACTGAAGCTTTCTTT
TRBJ2-7 | TRBV6-4 | NA | NA | CASSDSIYGSYEQYF | TGTGCCAGCAGTGACTCGATTTACGGCTCCTACGAGCAGTACTTC
TRBJ2-1 | TRBV6-1 | TRBD1 | many | CASRLTGGSYNEQFF | TGTGCCAGCAGGCTAACAGGGGGCTCCTACAATGAGCAGTTCTTC
TRBJ1-2 | TRBV28 | NA | many | CASSLRNYGYTF | TGTGCCAGCAGTTTACGCAACTATGGCTACACCTTC
TRBJ2-5 | TRBV7-2 | NA | medium-sized | CASSLGKQETQYF | TGTGCCAGCAGCTTAGGGAAACAAGAGACCCAGTACTTC
TRBJ1-2 | TRBV28 | NA | many | CASSSRGRIESRGYTF | TGTGCCAGCAGTTCCAGGGGAAGGATAGAATCTCGTGGCTACACCTTC
TRBJ2-5 | TRBV29-1 | NA | NA | CSVDGLGGETQYF | TGCAGCGTTGATGGCCTTGGTGGAGAGACCCAATACTTC
TRBJ2-3 | TRBV6-1 | NA | many | CASSEGGTGPDTQYF | TGTGCCAGCAGTGAAGGCGGAACGGGCCCAGATACGCAGTATTTT
TRBJ2-7 | TRBV4-1 | NA | many | CASSQDYRSEQYF | TGCGCCAGCAGCCAAGACTATAGGAGCGAGCAGTACTTC
TRBJ2-7 | TRBV3-1 | TRBD2 | many | CASSQSSGAYEQYF | TGTGCCAGCAGCCAGTCTAGCGGGGCCTACGAGCAGTACTTC
TRBJ1-5 | TRBV12-5 | NA | NA | CAIGLHTAGIGQPQHF | TGTGCTATTGGTTTGCACACCGCTGGGATCGGTCAGCCCCAGCATTTT
TRBJ2-3 | TRBV7-2 | NA | many | CASRSGRGAVTDTQYF | TGTGCCAGCAGATCCGGACGGGGGGCAGTGACAGATACGCAGTATTTT
TRBJ2-1 | TRBV30 | NA | few | CAWAGRLQFF | TGTGCCTGGGCGGGGCGATTGCAGTTCTTC